Below, 4 T cell receptor beta chains from the same sample are listed, as sequenced in a study of blood T cells in healthy people across ages. For the second PCR, which ran for about 7 to 11 cycles, a sample-barcoded 5' primer and a J-beta primer mix were used. TCRdb analysed the 5' RACE reads with MiXCR anew, one entry per CDR3 protein. The sample gives about 1.1 million distinct CDR3 sequences, roughly two fifths of which show up once; around 13% is in the top ten. The material sequenced was blood. The receptors here all came from a man aged 18-30 years in good health.

Concerning this clonotype: With a much larger clone just one base away, this may be a read error. The chain recombines TRBV6-2 or TRBV6-3 with TRBJ2-3; D remains unclear. Trimming removed 5 bases from V and 13 bases from J, with 19 bases in between. CDR1 is MNHEY and CDR2 is SVGEGT in the germline V gene. The CDR3 contains 13 residues. The DNA for the CDR3 is TGTGCCAGCAGTGACGAGAGGCCTGGTAGAGAGTATTTT. Amino acids: CASSDERPGREYF.

The V gene is TRBV20-1, the J gene TRBJ2-5, with 9 bases lining up with TRBD1. The length of the CDR3 is 13 residues. V lost 4 bases and J lost 5; bases outside the gene matches: 5. Per the germline V gene, CDR1 is DFQATT and CDR2 is SNEGSKA (reference sequence). The CDR3 DNA reads TGCAGTGCTAACCGGGACAGGGCTGAGACCCAGTACTTC. Residues: CSANRDRAETQYF.

This clonotype was seen repeatedly, ten times or more. The V and J genes are TRBV20-1 and TRBJ1-4, with D perhaps matching TRBD1 (6 bases). The CDR3 totals 15 residues. The germline V and J ends were trimmed by 0 bases and 5 bases, with 13 bases remaining between them. Germline CDR1 reads DFQATT; CDR2 reads SNEGSKA (reference sequence). DNA for the CDR3: TGCAGTGCTAGAGATCCGGGACAAGGGAATGAAAAACTGTTTTTT. This translates into CSARDPGQGNEKLFF.

The table lists this clonotype with a few counts. V is TRBV29-1 and J is TRBJ2-1; D remains ambiguous. The CDR3 has 11 amino acids. The germline V gene has CDR1 SQVTM and CDR2 ANQGSEA. V lost 7 bases to trimming and J lost 2 bases, with 6 bases between them. In nucleotides, the CDR3 is TGCAGCGGTACAGCCTACAATGAGCAGTTCTTC. Protein sequence: CSGTAYNEQFF.